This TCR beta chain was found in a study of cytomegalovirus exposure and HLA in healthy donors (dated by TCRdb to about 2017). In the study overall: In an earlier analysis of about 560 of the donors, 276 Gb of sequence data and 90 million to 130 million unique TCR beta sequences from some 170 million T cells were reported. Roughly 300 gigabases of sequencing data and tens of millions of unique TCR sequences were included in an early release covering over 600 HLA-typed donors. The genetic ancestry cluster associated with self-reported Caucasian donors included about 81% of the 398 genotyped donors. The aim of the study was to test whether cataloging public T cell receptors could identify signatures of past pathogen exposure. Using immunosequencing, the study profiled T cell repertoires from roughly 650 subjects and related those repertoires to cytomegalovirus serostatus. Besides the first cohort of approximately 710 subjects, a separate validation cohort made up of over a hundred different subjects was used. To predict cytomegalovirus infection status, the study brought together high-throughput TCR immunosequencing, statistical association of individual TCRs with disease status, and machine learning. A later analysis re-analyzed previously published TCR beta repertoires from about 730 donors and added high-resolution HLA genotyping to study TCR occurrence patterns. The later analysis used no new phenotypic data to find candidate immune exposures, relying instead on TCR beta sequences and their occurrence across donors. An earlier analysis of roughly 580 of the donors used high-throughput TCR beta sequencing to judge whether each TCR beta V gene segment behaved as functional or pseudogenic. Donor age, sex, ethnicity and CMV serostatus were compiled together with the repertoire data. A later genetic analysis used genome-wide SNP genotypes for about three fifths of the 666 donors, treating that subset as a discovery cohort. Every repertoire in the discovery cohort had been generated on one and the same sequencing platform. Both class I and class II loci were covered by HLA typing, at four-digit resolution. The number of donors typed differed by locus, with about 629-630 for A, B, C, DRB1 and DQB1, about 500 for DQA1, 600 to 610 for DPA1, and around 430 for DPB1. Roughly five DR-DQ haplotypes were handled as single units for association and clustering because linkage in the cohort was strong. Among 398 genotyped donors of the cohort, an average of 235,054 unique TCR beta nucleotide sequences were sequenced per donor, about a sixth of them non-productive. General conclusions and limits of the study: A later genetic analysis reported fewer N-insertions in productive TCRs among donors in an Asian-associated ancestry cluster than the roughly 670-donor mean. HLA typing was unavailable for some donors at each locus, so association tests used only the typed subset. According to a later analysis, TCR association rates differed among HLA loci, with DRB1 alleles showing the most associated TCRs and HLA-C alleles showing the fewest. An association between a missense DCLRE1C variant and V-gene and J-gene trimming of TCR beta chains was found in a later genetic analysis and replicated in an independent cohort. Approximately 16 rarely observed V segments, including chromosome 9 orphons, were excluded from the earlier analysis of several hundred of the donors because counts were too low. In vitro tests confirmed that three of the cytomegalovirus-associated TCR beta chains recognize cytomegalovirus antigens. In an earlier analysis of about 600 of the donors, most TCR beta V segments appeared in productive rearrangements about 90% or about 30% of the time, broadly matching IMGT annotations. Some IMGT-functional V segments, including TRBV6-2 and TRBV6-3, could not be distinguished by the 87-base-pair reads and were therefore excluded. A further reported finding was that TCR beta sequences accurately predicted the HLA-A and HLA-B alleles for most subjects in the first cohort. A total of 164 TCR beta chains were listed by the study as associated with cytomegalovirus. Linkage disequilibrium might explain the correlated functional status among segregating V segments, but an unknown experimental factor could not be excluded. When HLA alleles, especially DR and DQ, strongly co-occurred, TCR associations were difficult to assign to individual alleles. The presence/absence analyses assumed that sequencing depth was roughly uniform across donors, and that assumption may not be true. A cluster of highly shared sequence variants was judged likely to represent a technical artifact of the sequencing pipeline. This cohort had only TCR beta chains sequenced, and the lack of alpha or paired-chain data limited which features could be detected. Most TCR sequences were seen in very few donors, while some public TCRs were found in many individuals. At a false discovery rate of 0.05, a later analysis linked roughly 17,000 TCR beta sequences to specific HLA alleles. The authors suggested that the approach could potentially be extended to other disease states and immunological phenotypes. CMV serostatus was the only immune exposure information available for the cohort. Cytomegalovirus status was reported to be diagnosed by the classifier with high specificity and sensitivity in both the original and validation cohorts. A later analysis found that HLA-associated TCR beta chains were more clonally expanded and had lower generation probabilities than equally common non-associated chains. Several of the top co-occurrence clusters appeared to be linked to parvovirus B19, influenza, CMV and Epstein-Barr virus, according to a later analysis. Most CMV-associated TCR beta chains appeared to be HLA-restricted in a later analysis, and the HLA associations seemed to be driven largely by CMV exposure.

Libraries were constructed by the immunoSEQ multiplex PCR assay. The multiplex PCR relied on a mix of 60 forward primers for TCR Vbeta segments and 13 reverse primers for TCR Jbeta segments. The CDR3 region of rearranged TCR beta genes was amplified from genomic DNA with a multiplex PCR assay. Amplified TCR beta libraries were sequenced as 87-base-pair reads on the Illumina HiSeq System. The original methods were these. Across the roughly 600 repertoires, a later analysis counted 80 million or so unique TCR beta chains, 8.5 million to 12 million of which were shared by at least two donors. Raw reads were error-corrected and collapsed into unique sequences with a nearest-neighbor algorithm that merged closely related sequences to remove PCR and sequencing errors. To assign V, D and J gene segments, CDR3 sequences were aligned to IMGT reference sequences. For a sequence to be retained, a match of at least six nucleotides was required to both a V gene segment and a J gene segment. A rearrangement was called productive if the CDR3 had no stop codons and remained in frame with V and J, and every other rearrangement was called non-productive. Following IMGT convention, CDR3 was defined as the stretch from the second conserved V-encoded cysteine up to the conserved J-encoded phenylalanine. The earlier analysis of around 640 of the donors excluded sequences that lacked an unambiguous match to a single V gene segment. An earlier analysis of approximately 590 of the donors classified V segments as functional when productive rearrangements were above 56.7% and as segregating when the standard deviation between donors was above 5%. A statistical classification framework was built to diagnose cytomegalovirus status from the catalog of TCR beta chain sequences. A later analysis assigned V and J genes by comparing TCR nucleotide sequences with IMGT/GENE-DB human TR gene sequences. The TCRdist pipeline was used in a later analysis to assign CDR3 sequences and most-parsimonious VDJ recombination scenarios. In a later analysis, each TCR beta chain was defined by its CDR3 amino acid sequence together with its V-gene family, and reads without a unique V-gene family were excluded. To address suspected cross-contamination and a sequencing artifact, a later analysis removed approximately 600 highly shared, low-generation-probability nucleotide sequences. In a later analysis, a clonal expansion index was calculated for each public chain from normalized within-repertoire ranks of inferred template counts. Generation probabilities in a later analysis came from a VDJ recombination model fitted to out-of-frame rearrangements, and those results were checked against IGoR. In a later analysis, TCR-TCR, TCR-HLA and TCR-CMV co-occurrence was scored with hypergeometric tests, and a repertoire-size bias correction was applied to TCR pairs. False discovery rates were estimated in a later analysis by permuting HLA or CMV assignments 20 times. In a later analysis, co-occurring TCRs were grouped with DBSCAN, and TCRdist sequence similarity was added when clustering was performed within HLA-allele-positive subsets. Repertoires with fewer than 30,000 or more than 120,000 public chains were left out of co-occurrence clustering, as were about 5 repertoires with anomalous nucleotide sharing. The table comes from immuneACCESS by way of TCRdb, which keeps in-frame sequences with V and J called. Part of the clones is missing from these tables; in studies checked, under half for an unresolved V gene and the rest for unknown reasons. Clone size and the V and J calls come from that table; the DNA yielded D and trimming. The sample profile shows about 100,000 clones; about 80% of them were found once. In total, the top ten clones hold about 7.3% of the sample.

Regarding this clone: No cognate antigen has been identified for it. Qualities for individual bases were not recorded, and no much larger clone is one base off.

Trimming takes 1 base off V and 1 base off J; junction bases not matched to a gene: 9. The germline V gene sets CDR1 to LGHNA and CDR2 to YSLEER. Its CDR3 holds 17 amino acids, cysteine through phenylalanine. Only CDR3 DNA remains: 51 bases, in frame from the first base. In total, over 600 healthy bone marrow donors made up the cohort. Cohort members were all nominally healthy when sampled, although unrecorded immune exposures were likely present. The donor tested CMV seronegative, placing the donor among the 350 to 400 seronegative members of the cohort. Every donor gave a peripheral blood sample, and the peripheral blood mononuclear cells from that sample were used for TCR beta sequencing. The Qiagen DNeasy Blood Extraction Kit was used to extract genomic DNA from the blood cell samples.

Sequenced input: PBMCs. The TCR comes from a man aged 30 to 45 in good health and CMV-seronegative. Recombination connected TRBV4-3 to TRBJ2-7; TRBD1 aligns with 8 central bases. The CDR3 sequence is CASSQGTGQGLSYEQYF. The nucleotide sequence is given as TGCGCCAGCAGCCAAGGAACCGGACAGGGACTTTCCTACGAGCAGTACTTC.